Sequencing of this TCR beta chain was carried out in a study of cytomegalovirus exposure and HLA in healthy donors. Study-wide results and limits: Accurate prediction of most subjects' HLA-A and HLA-B alleles from TCR beta sequences was reported.

The PCR contained 60 Vbeta and 13 Jbeta primers. Produced via immunoSEQ multiplex PCR; TCRdb's table is partial and in-frame only. The sample contains more than 200,000 clones, roughly 80% of which appear only once. The CDR3 is 14 residues long. The V gene's germline CDR1 is SGHTA and CDR2 FQGNSA. Trimming left V 5 bases short and J 3 bases short, with 12 bases between. Turning to this clone: The antigen remains unidentified.

V usage is TRBV7-2 and J usage is TRBJ2-3; no reliable D call. The sequence came from a middle-aged man in good health and CMV-seronegative. The material sequenced was PBMCs. The CDR3 spells CASSPESLTDTQYF. Written as DNA, the CDR3 is TGTGCCAGCAGCCCTGAATCCCTAACAGATACGCAGTATTTT.